This note documents a single T cell receptor (beta chain) sequence. Noted treatment: some 20 received Ad26.COV2.S at low or high dose, single or two shots; about five received placebo; per-sample allocation not given. Vaccine and placebo recipients were sampled on day 63 after the first injection. V lost 2 bases and J lost 6; bases outside the gene matches: 9. Germline assignment: CDR1 GTSNPN and CDR2 SVGIG (reference sequence). The CDR3 is 15 amino acids. Data came from immunoSEQ multiplex PCR; TCRdb stores just in-frame clones and leaves some out. The table records hundreds of thousands of clones, 88% of them present only once. This sample stems from a study of Ad26.COV2.S vaccination and SARS-CoV-2 variants.

This receptor was taken from a person between 18 and 65 years old who received the Ad26.COV2.S COVID-19 vaccine or a placebo. The chain employs TRBV30 and TRBJ2-1, with 8 bases aligning to TRBD2. The sequencing here drew on peripheral blood, taken in a trial of Ad26.COV2.S vaccine versus placebo. The CDR3 nucleotides are TGTGCCTGGAGTATCTTACTAGCGGAGATCAATGAGCAGTTCTTC. The encoded protein is CAWSILLAEINEQFF. The full variable domain, with the rest looked up from reference TRBV30 and TRBJ2-1, is SQTIHQWPATLVQPVGSPLSLECTVEGTSNPNLYWYRQAAGRGLQLLFYSVGIGQISSEVPQNLSASRPQDRQFILSSKKLLLSDSGFYLCAWSILLAEINEQFFGPGTRLTVL.